This record covers a single T cell receptor beta chain. The source of the sample is a study of preoperative IRX-2 immunotherapy in early breast cancer. Treatment described: preoperative locoregional IRX-2 cytokine immunotherapy. Preoperative locoregional IRX-2 cytokine immunotherapy was tested in the phase Ib source study. Between the trimmed V and J ends, which lost 5 bases and 7 bases, there was a span of 14 bases. The V gene's germline CDR1 is MDHEN and CDR2 SYDVKM. The CDR3 length is 13 residues. Libraries were prepared by immunoSEQ multiplex PCR; TCRdb keeps only in-frame clonotypes and omits some of them. The data hold around 95,000 clones, with 80% to 90% observed a single time.

The receptor comes from a human donor with breast cancer. Here the sequenced sample was tumor tissue, taken after IRX-2 immunotherapy. The chain carries TRBV28 and TRBJ1-2, with TRBD1 as a possible D gene (5 bases). In nucleotides, the CDR3 is TGTGCCAGCAGTGTTCCAGGGCGGGCTGGCTACACCTTC. This sequence encodes CASSVPGRAGYTF.